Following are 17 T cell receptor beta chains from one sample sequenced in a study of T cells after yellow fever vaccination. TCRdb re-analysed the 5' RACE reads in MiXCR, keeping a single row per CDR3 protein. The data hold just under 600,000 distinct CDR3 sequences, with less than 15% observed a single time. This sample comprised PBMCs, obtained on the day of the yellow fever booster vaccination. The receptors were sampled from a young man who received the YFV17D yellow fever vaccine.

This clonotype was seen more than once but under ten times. CDR3 protein: CASSLGDGPNTEAFF. CDR3 in DNA: TGCGCCAGCAGCTTGGGAGATGGCCCGAACACTGAAGCTTTCTTT. The chain recombines TRBV5-1 with TRBJ1-1; D call uncertain. Per the germline V gene, CDR1 is SGHRS and CDR2 is YFSETQ. There are 15 residues in the CDR3. The V end was cut by 0 bases, the J end by 1 base, with 10 bases between.

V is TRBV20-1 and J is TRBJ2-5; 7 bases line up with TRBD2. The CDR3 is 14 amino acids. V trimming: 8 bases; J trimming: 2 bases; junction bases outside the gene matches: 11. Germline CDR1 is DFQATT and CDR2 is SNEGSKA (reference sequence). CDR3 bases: TGCAGTACCAAACCGGGACTACTGCAAGAGACCCAGTACTTC. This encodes CSTKPGLLQETQYF.

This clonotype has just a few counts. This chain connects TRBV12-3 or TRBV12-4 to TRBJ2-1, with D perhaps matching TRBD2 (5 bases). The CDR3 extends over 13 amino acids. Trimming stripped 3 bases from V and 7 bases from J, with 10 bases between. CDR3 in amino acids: CASSFPGSNEQFF. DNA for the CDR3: TGTGCCAGCAGTTTTCCGGGATCTAATGAGCAGTTCTTC.

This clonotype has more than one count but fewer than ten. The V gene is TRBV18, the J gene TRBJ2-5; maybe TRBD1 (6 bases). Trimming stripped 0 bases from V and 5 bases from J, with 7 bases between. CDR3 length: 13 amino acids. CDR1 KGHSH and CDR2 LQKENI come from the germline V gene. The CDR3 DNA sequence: TGTGCCAGCTCACCACCCCAGGGGGAGACCCAGTACTTC. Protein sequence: CASSPPQGETQYF.

The CDR3 is CASSLVLPQETQYF. CDR3 DNA: TGTGCCAGCAGCTTAGTCTTGCCGCAAGAGACCCAGTACTTC. The chain employs TRBV7-2 and TRBJ2-5, with D unresolved. CDR1 SGHTA and CDR2 FQGNSA come from the germline V gene. The CDR3 contains 14 residues. The V and J ends lost 1 base and 2 bases respectively, with 8 bases between them. Using reference TRBV7-2 and TRBJ2-5 for the parts outside the CDR3, the full variable domain is GAGVSQSPSNKVTEKGKDVELRCDPISGHTALYWYRQSLGQGLEFLIYFQGNSAPDKSGLPSDRFSAERTGGSVSTLTIQRTQQEDSAVYLCASSLVLPQETQYFGPGTRLLVL.

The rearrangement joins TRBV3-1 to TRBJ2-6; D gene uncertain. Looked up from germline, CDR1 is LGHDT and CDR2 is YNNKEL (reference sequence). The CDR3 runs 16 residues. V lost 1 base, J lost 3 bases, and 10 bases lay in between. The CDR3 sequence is CASSQAFRVGANVLTF. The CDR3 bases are TGTGCCAGCAGCCAAGCGTTTCGGGTTGGGGCCAACGTCCTGACTTTC.

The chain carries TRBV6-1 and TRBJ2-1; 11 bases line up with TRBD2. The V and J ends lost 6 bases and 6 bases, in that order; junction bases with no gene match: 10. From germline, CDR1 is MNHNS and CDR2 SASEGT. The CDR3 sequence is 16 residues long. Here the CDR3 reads CASSPSTSGASNEQFF. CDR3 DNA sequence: TGTGCCAGCAGCCCGTCGACTAGCGGGGCCAGCAATGAGCAGTTCTTC.

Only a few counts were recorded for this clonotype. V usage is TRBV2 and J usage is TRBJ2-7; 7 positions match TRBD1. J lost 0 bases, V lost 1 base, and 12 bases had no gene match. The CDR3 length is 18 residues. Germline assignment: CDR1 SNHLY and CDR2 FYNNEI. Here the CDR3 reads CASSEGPLGQHFSYEQYF. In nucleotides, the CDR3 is TGTGCCAGCAGTGAAGGTCCGTTGGGACAGCATTTCTCCTACGAGCAGTACTTC.

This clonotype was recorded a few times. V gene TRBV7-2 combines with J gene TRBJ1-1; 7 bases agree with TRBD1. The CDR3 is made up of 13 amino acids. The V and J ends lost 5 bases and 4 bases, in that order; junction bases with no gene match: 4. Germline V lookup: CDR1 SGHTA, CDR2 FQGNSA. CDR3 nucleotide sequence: TGTGCCAGCAGCGTTACAGGGGTCACTGAAGCTTTCTTT. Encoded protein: CASSVTGVTEAFF.

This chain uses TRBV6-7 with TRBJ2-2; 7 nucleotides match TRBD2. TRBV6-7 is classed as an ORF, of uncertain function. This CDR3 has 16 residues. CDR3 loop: CASLGGKRGRTGELFF. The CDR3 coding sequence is TGTGCTAGCCTAGGTGGAAAGCGGGGACGGACCGGGGAGCTGTTTTTT.

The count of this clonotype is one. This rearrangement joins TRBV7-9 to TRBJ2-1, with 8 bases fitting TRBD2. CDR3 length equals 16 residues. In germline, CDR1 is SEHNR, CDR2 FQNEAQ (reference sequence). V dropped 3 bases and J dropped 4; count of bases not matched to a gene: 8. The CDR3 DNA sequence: TGTGCCAGCAGCTTCCCTCCAGCGGGAGTATACAATGAGCAGTTCTTC. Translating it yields CASSFPPAGVYNEQFF. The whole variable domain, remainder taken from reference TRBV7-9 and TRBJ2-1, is DTGVSQNPRHKITKRGQNVTFRCDPISEHNRLYWYRQTLGQGPEFLTYFQNEAQLEKSRLLSDRFSAERPKGSFSTLEIQRTEQGDSAMYLCASSFPPAGVYNEQFFGPGTRLTVL.

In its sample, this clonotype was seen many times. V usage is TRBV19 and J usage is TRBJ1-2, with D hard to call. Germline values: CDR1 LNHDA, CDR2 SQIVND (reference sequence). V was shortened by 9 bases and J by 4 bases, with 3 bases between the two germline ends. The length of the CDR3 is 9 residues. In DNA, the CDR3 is TGTGCCAGCGGCTATGGCTACACCTTC. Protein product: CASGYGYTF. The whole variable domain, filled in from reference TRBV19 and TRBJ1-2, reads DGGITQSPKYLFRKEGQNVTLSCEQNLNHDAMYWYRQDPGQGLRLIYYSQIVNDFQKGDIAEGYSVSREKKESFPLTVTSAQKNPTAFYLCASGYGYTFGSGTRLTVV.

CDR3 sequence (DNA): TGTGCCACCAGCAGACACCCCCCGGTGGCGGGAGTGTCAGATACGCAGTATTTT. It encodes CATSRHPPVAGVSDTQYF. The genes are TRBV15 and TRBJ2-3, with 7 bases fitting TRBD2. The V gene end was trimmed by 2 bases and the J gene end by 4 bases; junction bases not matched to a gene: 15. Looked up from germline, CDR1 is LNHNV and CDR2 is YYDKDF (reference sequence). The CDR3 contains 18 residues.

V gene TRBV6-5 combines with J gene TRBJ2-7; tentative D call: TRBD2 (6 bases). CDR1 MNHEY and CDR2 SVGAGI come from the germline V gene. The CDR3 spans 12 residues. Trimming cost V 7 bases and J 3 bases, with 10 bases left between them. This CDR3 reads CASKDYHYEQYF. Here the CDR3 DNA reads TGTGCCAGCAAGGACTATCACTACGAGCAGTACTTC.

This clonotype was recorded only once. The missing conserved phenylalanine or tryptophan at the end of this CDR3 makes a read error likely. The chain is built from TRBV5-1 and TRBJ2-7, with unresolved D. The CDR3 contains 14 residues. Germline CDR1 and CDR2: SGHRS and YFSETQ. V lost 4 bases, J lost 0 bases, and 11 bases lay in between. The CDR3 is CASSLVPSSYEQYL. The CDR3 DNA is TGCGCCAGCAGCCTGGTCCCCAGCTCCTACGAGCAGTACTTA.

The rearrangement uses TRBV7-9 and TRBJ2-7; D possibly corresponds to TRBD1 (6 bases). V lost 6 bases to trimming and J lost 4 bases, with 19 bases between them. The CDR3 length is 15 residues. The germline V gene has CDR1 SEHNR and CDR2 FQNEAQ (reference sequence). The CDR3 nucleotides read TGTGCCAGCAGTACACCGGGACACGAAGCTTACGAGCAGTACTTC. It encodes CASSTPGHEAYEQYF.

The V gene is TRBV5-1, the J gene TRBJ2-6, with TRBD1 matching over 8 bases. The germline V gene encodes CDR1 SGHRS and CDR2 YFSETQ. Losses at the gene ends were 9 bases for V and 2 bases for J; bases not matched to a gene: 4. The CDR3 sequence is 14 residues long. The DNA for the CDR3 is TGCGCCATAACCAGGGGGCCTGGGGCCAACGTCCTGACTTTC. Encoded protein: CAITRGPGANVLTF.